The following is a TCR beta chain sequence with its context. Its cognate antigen has yet to be identified. No per-base quality is available; no much larger clone lies one base away. The source of the sample is a study of T cell responses to AZD1222 COVID-19 vaccine (dated by TCRdb to 2020 to 2023). Notes on the research overall: TCR sequencing covered fewer than 250 trial participants: about 210 given two doses of AZD1222 and about 26 given two doses of MenACWY control vaccine. Trial participants were enrolled by age into subgroups of 18-55, 56-69 and 70-plus years, and roughly 160, 29 and 62 TCR-sequenced participants, respectively, were included in these subgroups. Results the study describes overall, beyond this receptor: Participants were mostly white British and included more females than males, and it was suggested by the authors that clonal diversity may have been underestimated. A significant rise in spike-specific TCR breadth and depth was observed after two AZD1222 doses relative to day 0 and relative to MenACWY recipients. The 56-69-year group was small, and its depth increase did not reach significance, likely because of low power. Only five to seven AZD1222 recipients were SARS-CoV-2 seropositive at baseline, limiting conclusions about previously exposed vaccinees. CD4 TCRs associated with the vaccine covered the entire spike protein, and the dominant responses were in regions 160-218 and 743-854. Reportedly, close to half of the unique spike-specific TCRs recognized epitopes lying outside the regions that are mutated in the B.1.351 and B.1.1.7 variants. Because no samples from the day 14 peak response were available, repertoires could be characterized only after the peak T cell response.

The CDR3 regions of human TCRbeta chains were subjected to immunosequencing. As for the authors' bioinformatics: Repertoire TCRs were checked for matches against a reference library of SARS-CoV-2-specific TCRs that had been generated using the MIRA antigen-specificity platform. Breadth was defined as the fraction of unique TCRs that were SARS-CoV-2-associated. Depth was defined as the fraction of total T cells that were SARS-CoV-2-associated. Each spike-specific TCR was assigned to its reactive spike region and to a CD4 or CD8 class using the MIRA data. Log10-transformed breadth and depth values were compared by one-way ANOVA with Sidak's multiple comparisons tests. TCRdb's version of the immuneACCESS table is confined to in-frame rearrangements and falls short of the full clone set. An unresolved V gene accounts for under half of the shortfall where checked; the remainder is of unknown origin. The V and J calls and clone size were taken over from that table, and D and trimming were inferred from the DNA. A total of around 190,000 clones appear in this sample, approximately 90% of them only once. The ten largest clones represent 1.5% to 2% of the sample.

Sample time point, as interpreted from the label and publication: about 28 days (+/-7) after the second vaccine dose. AZD1222 recipients with second doses at about 4 weeks or about 12 weeks were pooled, because spike-specific TCR depth and breadth did not differ between schedules. Vaccinee samples were obtained from the UK trials COV001 and COV002, which included a single-blind randomized controlled phase 2/3 trial of AZD1222 (ChAdOx1 nCoV-19) in healthy adults. Trial participant PBMC samples were collected at day 0 and day 28 after the second dose for TCRbeta chain sequencing. The source material was peripheral blood, sampled 28 days after the second AZD1222 dose. This receptor was obtained from an adult who received the AZD1222 COVID-19 vaccine.

Read as DNA, the sequence is TGTGCCAGCCTCCGGAGCGGGGGGGGCGAGCAGTACTTC. It translates as CASLRSGGGEQYF. The chain links TRBV7-9 with TRBJ2-7; the central 10 bases match TRBD2. The germline V end is reduced by 8 bases and the J end by 6 bases; junction bases left unmatched: 7. Via the germline V gene (reference sequence), CDR1 is SEHNR and CDR2 FQNEAQ. Counted from cysteine to phenylalanine, this CDR3 has 13 amino acids. Just CDR3 DNA is preserved here, 39 bases in frame from base 1.